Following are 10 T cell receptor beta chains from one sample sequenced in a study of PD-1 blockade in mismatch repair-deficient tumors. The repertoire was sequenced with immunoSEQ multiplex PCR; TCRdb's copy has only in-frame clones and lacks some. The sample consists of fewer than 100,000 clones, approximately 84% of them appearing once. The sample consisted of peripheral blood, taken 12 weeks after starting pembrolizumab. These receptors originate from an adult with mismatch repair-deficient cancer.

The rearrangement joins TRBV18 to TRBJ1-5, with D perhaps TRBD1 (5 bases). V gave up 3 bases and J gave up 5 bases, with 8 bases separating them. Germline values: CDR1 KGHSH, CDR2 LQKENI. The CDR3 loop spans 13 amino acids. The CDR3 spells CASSPQGYQPQHF. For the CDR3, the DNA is TGTGCCAGCTCACCCCAGGGTTATCAGCCCCAGCATTTT.

Written as DNA, the CDR3 is TGTGCCAGCAGTAACAGGCCAGGCAACTCTGGGGCCAACGTCCTGACTTTC. Protein sequence: CASSNRPGNSGANVLTF. The chain joins TRBV5-4 to TRBJ2-6; perhaps TRBD1 as D (5 bases). The germline gives CDR1 SGHNT, CDR2 YYREEE (reference sequence). V lost 5 bases to trimming and J lost 0 bases, with 15 bases between them. CDR3 length: 17 residues.

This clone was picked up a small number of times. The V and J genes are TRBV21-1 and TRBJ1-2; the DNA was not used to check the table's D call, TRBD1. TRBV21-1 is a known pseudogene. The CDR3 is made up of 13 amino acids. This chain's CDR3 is CAGRDTLNYGYTF. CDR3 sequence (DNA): TGTGCCGGCCGGGACACCCTTAACTATGGCTACACCTTC.

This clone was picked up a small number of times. The CDR3 region has the DNA TGCGCCAGCAGCCAAGAGTTATCGGGAGTGTACGAGCAGTACTTC. Its protein product is CASSQELSGVYEQYF. V gene TRBV4-3 combines with J gene TRBJ2-7, with D possibly TRBD2 on 6 matching bases. The V and J ends lost 0 bases and 4 bases respectively, with 13 bases between them. The V gene's germline CDR1 is LGHNA and CDR2 YSLEER. This CDR3 spans 15 amino acids.

The CDR3 protein is CSVAEDRQNEKLFF. CDR3 DNA: TGCAGCGTTGCCGAAGACAGACAAAATGAAAAACTGTTTTTT. This chain links TRBV29-1 with TRBJ1-4; tentatively, D is TRBD1 (5 bases). The CDR3 is 14 amino acids. The germline V gene has CDR1 SQVTM and CDR2 ANQGSEA. Trimming cost V 4 bases and J 5 bases, with 14 bases left between them.

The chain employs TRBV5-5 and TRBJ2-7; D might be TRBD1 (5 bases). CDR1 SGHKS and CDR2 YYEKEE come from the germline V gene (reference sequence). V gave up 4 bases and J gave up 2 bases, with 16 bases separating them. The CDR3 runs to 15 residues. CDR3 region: CASSLSSAGPYEQYF. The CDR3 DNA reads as TGTGCCAGCAGCCTCTCGTCTGCAGGGCCCTACGAGCAGTACTTC.

This CDR3 reads CASSLGTRDYGYTF. The CDR3, as DNA: TGTGCCAGCAGCTTAGGGACAAGGGACTATGGCTACACCTTC. This chain joins TRBV5-6 and TRBJ1-2; D may be TRBD1 (6 bases). Trimming took off 2 bases at V and 3 bases at J, with 11 bases between the two ends. CDR1 and CDR2 from the germline V gene are SGHDT and YYEEEE. The CDR3 runs 14 residues.

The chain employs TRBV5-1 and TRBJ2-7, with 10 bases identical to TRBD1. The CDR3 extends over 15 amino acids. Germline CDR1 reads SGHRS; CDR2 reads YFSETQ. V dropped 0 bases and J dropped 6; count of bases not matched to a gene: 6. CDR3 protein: CASSLAGQGNSEQYF. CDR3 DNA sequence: TGCGCCAGCAGCTTGGCGGGACAGGGGAATTCCGAGCAGTACTTC.

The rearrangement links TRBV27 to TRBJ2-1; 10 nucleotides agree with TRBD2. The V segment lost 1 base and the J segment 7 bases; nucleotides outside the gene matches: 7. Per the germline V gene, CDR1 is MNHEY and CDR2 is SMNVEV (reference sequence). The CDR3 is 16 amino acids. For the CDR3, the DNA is TGTGCCAGCAGTTTATGGGCTAGCGGGGGTACAAATGAGCAGTTCTTC. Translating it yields CASSLWASGGTNEQFF.

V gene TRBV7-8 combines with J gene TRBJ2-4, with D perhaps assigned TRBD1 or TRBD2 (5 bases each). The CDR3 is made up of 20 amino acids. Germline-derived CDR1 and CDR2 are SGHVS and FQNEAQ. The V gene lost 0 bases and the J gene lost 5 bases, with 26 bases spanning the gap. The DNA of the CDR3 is TGTGCCAGCAGCTTAGCAGCCGGGACCAGCAGTAGAGGGTTGGAAAACATTCAGTACTTC. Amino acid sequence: CASSLAAGTSSRGLENIQYF.